This TCR beta chain was obtained from a study of blood T cell repertoires in COVID-19. Clones were sequenced by immunoSEQ multiplex PCR, and TCRdb holds only the in-frame ones, with some missing. Of some 69,000 clones in the sample, roughly 84% were seen once. The junction had 2 bases not matched to a gene; V was cut back by 6 bases and J by 9 bases. Germline assignment: CDR1 ENHRY and CDR2 SYGVKD. This CDR3 spans 11 amino acids. This TCR derives from an elderly man with active or convalescent COVID-19. The sample taken for sequencing was peripheral blood. This rearrangement joins TRBV10-3 to TRBJ2-1; TRBD2 aligns across 7 bases. The CDR3 loop reads CAIRLAGEQFF. DNA for the CDR3: TGTGCCATCAGATTAGCGGGTGAGCAGTTCTTC.